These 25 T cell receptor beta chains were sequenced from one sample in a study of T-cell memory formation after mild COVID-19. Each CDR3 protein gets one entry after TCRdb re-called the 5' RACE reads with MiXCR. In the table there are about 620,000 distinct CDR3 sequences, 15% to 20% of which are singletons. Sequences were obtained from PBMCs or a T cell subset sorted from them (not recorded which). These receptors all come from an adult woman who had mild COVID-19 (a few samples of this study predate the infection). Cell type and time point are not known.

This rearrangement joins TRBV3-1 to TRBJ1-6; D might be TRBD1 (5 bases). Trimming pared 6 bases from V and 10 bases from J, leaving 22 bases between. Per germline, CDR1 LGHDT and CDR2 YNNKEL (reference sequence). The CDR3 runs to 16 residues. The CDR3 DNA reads TGTGCCAGCAGACAGGCCGGGATTTTAAGCGGGTCACCCCTCCACTTT. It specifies CASRQAGILSGSPLHF. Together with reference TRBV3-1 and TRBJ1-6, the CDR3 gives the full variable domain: DTAVSQTPKYLVTQMGNDKSIKCEQNLGHDTMYWYKQDSKKFLKIMFSYNNKELIINETVPNRFSPKSPDKAHLNLHINSLELGDSAVYFCASRQAGILSGSPLHFGNGTRLTVT.

CDR3 loop: CATSAGTRSYNEQFF. For the CDR3, the DNA is TGTGCCACCAGTGCCGGGACTAGATCCTACAATGAGCAGTTCTTC. V and J are TRBV24-1 and TRBJ2-1, with 8 bases aligning to TRBD2. The V and J ends lost 5 bases and 1 base, in that order; junction bases with no gene match: 3. Germline loops: CDR1 KGHDR, CDR2 SFDVKD. This CDR3 is built from 15 residues.

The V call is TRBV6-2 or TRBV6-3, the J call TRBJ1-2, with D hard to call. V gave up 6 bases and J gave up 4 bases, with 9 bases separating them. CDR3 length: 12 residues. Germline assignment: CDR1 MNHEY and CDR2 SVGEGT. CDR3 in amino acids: CASSPTAYGYTF. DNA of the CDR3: TGTGCCAGCAGCCCGACGGCCTATGGCTACACCTTC.

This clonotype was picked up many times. The CDR3 coding sequence is TGTGCCAGTAGTGTTCAGGGATGGGAGACCCAGTACTTC. Its translation: CASSVQGWETQYF. The chain couples TRBV19 to TRBJ2-5, with D perhaps matching TRBD1 (5 bases). The V gene's germline CDR1 is LNHDA and CDR2 SQIVND (reference sequence). This CDR3 is 13 amino acids long. Deletions cut 5 bases from V and 5 bases from J, with 12 bases between.

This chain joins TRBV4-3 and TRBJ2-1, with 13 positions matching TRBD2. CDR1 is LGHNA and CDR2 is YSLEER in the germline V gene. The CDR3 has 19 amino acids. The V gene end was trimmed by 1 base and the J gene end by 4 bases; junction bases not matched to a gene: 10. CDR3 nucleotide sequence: TGCGCCAGCAGCCAAGGTGGTATTGGGACTAGCGGGGCATACAATGAGCAGTTCTTC. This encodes CASSQGGIGTSGAYNEQFF.

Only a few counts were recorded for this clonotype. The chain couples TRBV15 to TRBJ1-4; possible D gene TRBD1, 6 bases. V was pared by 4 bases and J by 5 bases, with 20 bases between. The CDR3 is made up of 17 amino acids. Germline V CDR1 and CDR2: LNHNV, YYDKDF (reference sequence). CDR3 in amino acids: CATSIRPRGTKNEKLFF. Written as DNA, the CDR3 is TGTGCCACCAGCATCCGACCCAGGGGAACGAAGAATGAAAAACTGTTTTTT.

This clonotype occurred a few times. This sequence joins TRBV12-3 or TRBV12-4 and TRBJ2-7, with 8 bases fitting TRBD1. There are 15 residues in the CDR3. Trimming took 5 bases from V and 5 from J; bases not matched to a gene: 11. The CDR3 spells CASSRLGQGVHEQYF. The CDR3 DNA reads TGTGCCAGCAGTAGATTAGGACAGGGCGTCCACGAGCAGTACTTC.

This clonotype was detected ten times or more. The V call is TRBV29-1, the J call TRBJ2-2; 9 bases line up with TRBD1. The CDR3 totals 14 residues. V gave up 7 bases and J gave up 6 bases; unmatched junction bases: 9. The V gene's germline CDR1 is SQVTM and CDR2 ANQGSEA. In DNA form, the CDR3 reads TGCAGCGCCGACCCGGGACAGGGTTCCGGGGAGCTGTTTTTT. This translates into CSADPGQGSGELFF.

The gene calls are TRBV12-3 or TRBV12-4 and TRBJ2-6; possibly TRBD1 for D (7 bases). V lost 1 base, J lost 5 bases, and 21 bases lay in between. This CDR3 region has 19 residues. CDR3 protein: CASSLVGGGRGSRANVLTF. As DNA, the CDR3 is TGTGCCAGCAGTTTAGTAGGAGGGGGCAGGGGTTCTCGGGCCAACGTCCTGACTTTC.

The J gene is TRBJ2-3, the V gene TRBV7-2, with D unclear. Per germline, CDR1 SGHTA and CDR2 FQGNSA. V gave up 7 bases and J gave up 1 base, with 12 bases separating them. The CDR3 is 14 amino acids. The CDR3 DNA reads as TGTGCCAGCATGCCTGGCCTCGGCACAGATACGCAGTATTTT. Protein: CASMPGLGTDTQYF.

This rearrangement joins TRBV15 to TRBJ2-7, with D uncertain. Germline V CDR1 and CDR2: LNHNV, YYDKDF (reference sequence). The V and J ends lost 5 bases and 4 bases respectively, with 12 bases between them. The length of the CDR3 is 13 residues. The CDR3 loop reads CATSRSDGYEQYF. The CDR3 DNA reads TGTGCCACCAGCCGATCGGACGGGTACGAGCAGTACTTC.

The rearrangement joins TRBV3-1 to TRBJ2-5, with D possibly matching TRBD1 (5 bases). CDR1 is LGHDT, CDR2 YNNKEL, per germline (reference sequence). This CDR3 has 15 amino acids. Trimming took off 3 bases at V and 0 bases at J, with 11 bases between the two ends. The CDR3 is CASSQSTAYQETQYF. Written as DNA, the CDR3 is TGTGCCAGCAGCCAGTCGACAGCGTACCAAGAGACCCAGTACTTC.

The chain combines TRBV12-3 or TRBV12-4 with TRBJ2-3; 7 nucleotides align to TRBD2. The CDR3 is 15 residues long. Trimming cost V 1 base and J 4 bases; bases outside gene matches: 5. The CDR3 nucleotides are TGTGCCAGCAGTTTAGACGTTGGGGGGGCAGATACGCAGTATTTT. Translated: CASSLDVGGADTQYF.

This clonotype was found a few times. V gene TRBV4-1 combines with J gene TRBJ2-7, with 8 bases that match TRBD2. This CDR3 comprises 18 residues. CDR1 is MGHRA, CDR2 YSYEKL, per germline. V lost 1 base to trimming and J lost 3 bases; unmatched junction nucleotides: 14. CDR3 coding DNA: TGCGCCAGCAGCCAAGCGGGATGGGGAACTAGCGGTTACTACGAGCAGTACTTC. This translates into CASSQAGWGTSGYYEQYF.

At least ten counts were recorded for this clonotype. Written as DNA, the CDR3 is TGTGCCTGGATTGGGTCAGGGGGCGTTGGCAATGAGCAGTTCTTC. Its translation is CAWIGSGGVGNEQFF. The chain recombines TRBV30 with TRBJ2-1; 8 bases map to TRBD1. Per the germline V gene, CDR1 is GTSNPN and CDR2 is SVGIG (reference sequence). The CDR3 contains 15 residues. Germline trimming cut 4 bases from V and 6 bases from J; bases unmatched to any gene: 11.

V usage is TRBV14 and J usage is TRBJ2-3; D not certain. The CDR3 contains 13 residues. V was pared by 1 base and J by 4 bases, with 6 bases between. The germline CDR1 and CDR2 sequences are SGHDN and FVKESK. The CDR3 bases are TGTGCCAGCAGCCAAGTGGCGGCAGATACGCAGTATTTT. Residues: CASSQVAADTQYF. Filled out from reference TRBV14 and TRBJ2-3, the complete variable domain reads EAGVTQFPSHSVIEKGQTVTLRCDPISGHDNLYWYRRVMGKEIKFLLHFVKESKQDESGMPNNRFLAERTGGTYSTLKVQPAELEDSGVYFCASSQVAADTQYFGPGTRLTVL.

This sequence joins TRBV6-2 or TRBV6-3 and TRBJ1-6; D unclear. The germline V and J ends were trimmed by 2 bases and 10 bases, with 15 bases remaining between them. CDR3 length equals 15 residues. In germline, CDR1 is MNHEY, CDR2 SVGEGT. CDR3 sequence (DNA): TGTGCCAGCAGTTACGCCTCCACTCAAAGCTCACCCCTCCACTTT. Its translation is CASSYASTQSSPLHF.

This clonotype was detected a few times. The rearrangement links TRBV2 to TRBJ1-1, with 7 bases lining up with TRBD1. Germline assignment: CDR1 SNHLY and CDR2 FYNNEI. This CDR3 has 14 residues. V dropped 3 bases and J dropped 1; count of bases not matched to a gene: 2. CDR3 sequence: CASSDRTGNTEAFF. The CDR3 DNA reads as TGTGCCAGCAGTGATAGGACAGGGAACACTGAAGCTTTCTTT.

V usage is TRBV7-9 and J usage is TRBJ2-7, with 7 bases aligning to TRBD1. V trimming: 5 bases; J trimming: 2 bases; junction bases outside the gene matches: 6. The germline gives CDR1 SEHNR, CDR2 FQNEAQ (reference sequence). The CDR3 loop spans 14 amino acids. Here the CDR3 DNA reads TGTGCCAGCAGCCTGGACAGGCTCCCCTACGAGCAGTACTTC. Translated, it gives CASSLDRLPYEQYF.

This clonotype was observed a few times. DNA of the CDR3: TGTGCCAGCAGACTACAGGGTGGCGACCTTACCCTCCACTTT. This encodes CASRLQGGDLTLHF. The V call is TRBV3-1, the J call TRBJ1-6; D may be TRBD1 (6 bases). The CDR3 loop spans 14 amino acids. From germline, CDR1 is LGHDT and CDR2 YNNKEL (reference sequence). Trimming took 6 bases from V and 14 from J, leaving 20 bases between them.

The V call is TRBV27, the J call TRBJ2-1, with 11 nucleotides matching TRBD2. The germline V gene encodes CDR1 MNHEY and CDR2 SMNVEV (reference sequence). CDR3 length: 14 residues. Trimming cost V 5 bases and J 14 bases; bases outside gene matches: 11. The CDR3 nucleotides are TGTGCCAGCAGTGGGGTGACTAGCGGGGAGAAAGAGTTCTTC. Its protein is CASSGVTSGEKEFF.

CDR3 nucleotide sequence: TGCGCCAGCAGCCAAGACGGGACAGGGATACAGCCCCAGCATTTT. It translates to CASSQDGTGIQPQHF. The chain couples TRBV4-1 to TRBJ1-5, with 9 positions matching TRBD1. CDR1 and CDR2 (germline): MGHRA, YSYEKL. The CDR3 loop spans 15 amino acids. The J segment lost 7 bases and the V segment lost 0 bases, leaving 4 bases of the junction unmatched.

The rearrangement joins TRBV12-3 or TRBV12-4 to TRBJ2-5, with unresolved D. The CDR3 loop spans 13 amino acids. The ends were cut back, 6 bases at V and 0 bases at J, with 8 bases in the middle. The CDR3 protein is CASSSDYQETQYF. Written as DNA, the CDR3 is TGTGCCAGCAGCTCCGACTACCAAGAGACCCAGTACTTC.

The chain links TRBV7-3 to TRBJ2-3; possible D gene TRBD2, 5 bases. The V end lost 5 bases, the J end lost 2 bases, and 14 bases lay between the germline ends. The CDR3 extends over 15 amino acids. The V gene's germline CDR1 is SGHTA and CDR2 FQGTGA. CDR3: CASSPAASHTDTQYF. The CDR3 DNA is TGTGCCAGCAGCCCCGCGGCTAGCCACACAGATACGCAGTATTTT.

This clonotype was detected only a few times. CDR3 DNA: TGTGCCAGCAGCGTGTCGCCGGGACAGGGGACCGGGGAGCTGTTTTTT. Protein: CASSVSPGQGTGELFF. This chain joins TRBV7-9 and TRBJ2-2, with 10 positions matching TRBD1. CDR1 and CDR2 (germline): SEHNR, FQNEAQ (reference sequence). Trimming took 5 bases from V and 5 from J; bases not matched to a gene: 8. The CDR3 is 16 residues long.